The source of this T cell receptor beta chain is a study of T cell repertoires in aging, cancer and after chemotherapy. Peripheral blood genomic DNA, not sorted cells or RNA, was the template. General study findings and limits: The repertoire data cannot show anything about immunological memory following chemotherapy.

Germline values: CDR1 PRHDT, CDR2 FYEKMQ (reference sequence). The CDR3 runs to 12 residues. Concerning this clonotype itself: Antigen: not known. Mismatch with germline at one junction end may stem from a read error.

A mixed TRB-A/B primer pool amplified rearranged TRB by multiplex touch-down PCR. A single record per CDR3 protein comes from TCRdb applying MiXCR to the multiplex PCR reads. The sample gives roughly 10,000 distinct CDR3 sequences, approximately 29% of which show up once; approximately 19% is in the top ten. This sequence was found in a human donor in good health. The donor label of this sample is uncertain. Sequenced material: blood. The V call is TRBV13, the J call TRBJ2-1; D is unclear. CDR3 residues: CASSLSNNEQFF. DNA of the CDR3: TGCGCCAGCAGCTTGTCTAACAATGAGCAGTTCTTC.